What follows describes a single TCR beta chain. Its antigen is not known. The junction departs from germline at one end; a sequencing error may be responsible. This sample stems from a study of blood T cells in healthy people across ages. With a J-beta primer mix and a sample-barcoded 5' primer, a second PCR ran about 7 to 12 cycles. TCRdb processed the 5' RACE reads anew with MiXCR; each CDR3 protein has one entry. The data contain about 1.8 million distinct CDR3 sequences, around 48% of them singletons. General study points: A roughly linear age-dependent decrease characterized TCR beta diversity per million T cells. The long-lived group displayed more naive CD4+ cells, plus higher diversity, than the aged donors did.

The sequence was obtained from a middle-aged woman in good health. Sequencing input: blood.

The CDR3 sequence is CASSTDPGRKEAQYF. The CDR3 bases are TGTGCCAGCAGTACGGACCCGGGGAGGAAAGAGGCCCAGTACTTC. The chain couples TRBV6-2 or TRBV6-3 to TRBJ2-5, with D perhaps TRBD2 (6 bases). This CDR3 spans 15 amino acids. Per the germline V gene, CDR1 is MNHEY and CDR2 is SVGEGT.